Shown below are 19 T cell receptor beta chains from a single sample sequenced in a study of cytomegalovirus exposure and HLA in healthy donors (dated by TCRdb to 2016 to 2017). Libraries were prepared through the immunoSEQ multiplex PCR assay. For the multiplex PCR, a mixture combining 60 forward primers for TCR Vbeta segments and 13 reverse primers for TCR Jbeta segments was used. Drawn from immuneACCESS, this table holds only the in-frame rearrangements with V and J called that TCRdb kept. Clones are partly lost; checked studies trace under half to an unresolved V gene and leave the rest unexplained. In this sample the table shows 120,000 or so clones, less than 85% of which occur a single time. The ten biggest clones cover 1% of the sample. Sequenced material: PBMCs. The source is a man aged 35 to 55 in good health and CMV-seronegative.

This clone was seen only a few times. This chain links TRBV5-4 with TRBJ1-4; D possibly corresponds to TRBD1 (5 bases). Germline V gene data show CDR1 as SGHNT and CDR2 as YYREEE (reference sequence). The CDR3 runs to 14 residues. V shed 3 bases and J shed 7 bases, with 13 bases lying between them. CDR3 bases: TGTGCCAGCAGCTACGACAGACTTGGTGAAAAACTGTTTTTT. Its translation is CASSYDRLGEKLFF.

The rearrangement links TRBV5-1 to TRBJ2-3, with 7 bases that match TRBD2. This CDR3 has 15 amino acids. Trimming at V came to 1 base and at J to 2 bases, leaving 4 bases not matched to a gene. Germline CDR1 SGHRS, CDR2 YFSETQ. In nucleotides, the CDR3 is TGCGCCAGCAGCTTGTTCGGGGGGAACACAGATACGCAGTATTTT. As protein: CASSLFGGNTDTQYF.

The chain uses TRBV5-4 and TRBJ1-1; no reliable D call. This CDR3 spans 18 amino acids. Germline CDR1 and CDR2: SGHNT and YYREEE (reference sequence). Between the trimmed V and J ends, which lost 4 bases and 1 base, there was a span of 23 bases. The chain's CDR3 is CASSPLMGTTRGNTEAFF. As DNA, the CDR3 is TGTGCCAGCAGCCCACTAATGGGAACCACTCGGGGGAACACTGAAGCTTTCTTT.

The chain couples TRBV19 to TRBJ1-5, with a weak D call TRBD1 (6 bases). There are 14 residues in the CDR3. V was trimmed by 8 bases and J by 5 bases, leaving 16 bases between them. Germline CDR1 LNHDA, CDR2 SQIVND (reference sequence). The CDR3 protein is CASEAGESYQPQHF. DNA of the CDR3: TGTGCCAGTGAGGCAGGGGAATCTTATCAGCCCCAGCATTTT.

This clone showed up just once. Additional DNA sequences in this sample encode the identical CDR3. The CDR3, as DNA: TGTGCCAGCAGTTCGGGACAGAGCTACGAGCAGTACTTC. Its translation: CASSSGQSYEQYF. The V and J genes are TRBV27 and TRBJ2-7, with 7 bases that match TRBD1. This CDR3 is 13 amino acids long. Per the germline V gene, CDR1 is MNHEY and CDR2 is SMNVEV (reference sequence). Unmatched junction bases numbered 3, after V lost 4 bases and J lost 3 bases.

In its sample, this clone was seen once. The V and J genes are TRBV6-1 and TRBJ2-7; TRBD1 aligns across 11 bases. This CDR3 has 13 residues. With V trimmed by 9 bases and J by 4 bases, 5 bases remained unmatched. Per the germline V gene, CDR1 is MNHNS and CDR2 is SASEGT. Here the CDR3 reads CASRTGGVYEQYF. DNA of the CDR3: TGTGCCAGTCGGACAGGGGGCGTTTACGAGCAGTACTTC.

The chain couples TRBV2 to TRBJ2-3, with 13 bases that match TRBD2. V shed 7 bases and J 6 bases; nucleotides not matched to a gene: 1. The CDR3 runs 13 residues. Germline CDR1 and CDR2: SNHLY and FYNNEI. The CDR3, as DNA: TGTGCCAGCACACTAGCGGGGGGGGATACGCAGTATTTT. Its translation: CASTLAGGDTQYF.

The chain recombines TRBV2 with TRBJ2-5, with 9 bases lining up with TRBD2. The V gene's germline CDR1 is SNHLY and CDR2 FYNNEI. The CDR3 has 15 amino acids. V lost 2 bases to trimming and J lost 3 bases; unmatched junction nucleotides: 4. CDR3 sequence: CASSEMASGEETQYF. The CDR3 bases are TGTGCCAGCAGTGAAATGGCTAGCGGGGAAGAGACCCAGTACTTC. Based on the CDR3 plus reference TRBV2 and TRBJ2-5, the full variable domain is EPEVTQTPSHQVTQMGQEVILRCVPISNHLYFYWYRQILGQKVEFLVSFYNNEISEKSEIFDDQFSVERPDGSNFTLKIRSTKLEDSAMYFCASSEMASGEETQYFGPGTRLLVL.

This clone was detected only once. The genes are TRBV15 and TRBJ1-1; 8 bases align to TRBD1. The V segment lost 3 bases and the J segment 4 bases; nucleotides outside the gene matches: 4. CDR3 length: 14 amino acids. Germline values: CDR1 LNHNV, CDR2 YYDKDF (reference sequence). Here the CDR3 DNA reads TGTGCCACCAGCAGCCCGGGACAGGTCACTGAAGCTTTCTTT. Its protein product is CATSSPGQVTEAFF.

CDR3 nucleotides: TGTGCCAGCAGCTCGGACAGGGTAGAGCTGTTTTTT. It encodes CASSSDRVELFF. The V gene is TRBV7-2, the J gene TRBJ2-2; TRBD1 aligns across 8 bases. The junction had 3 bases not matched to a gene; V was cut back by 4 bases and J by 11 bases. This CDR3 comprises 12 residues. The germline CDR1 and CDR2 sequences are SGHTA and FQGNSA.

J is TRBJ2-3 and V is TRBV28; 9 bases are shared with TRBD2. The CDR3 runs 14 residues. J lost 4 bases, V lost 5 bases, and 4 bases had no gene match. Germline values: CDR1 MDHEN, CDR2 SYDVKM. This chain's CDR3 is CASSPSGISDTQYF. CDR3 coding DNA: TGTGCCAGCAGTCCTAGCGGGATCTCAGATACGCAGTATTTT.

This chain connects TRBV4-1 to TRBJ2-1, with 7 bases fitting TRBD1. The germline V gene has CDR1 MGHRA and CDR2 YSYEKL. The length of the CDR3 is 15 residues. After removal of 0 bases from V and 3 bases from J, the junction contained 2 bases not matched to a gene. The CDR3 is CASSQDRGHYNEQFF. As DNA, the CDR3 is TGCGCCAGCAGCCAAGATAGGGGGCACTACAATGAGCAGTTCTTC.

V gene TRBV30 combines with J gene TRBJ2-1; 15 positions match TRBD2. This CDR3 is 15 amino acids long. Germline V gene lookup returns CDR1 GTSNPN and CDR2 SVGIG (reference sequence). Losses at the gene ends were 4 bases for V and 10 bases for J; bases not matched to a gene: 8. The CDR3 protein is CAWTPGLAGGEEQFF. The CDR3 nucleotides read TGTGCCTGGACCCCGGGACTAGCGGGAGGTGAGGAGCAGTTCTTC.

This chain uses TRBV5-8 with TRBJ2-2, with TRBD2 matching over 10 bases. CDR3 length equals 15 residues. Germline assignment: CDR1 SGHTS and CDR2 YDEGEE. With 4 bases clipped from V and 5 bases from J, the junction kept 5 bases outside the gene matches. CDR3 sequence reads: CASSLSGRWTGELFF. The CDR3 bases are TGTGCCAGCAGCCTTAGCGGGAGGTGGACCGGGGAGCTGTTTTTT.

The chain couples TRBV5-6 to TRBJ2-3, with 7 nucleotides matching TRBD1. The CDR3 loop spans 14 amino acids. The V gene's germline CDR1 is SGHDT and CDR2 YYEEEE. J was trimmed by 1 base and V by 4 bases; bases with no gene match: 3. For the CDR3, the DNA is TGTGCCAGCAGCCGACAGGGCGGCACAGATACGCAGTATTTT. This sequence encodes CASSRQGGTDTQYF. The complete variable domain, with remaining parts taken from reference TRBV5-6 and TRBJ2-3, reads DAGVTQSPTHLIKTRGQQVTLRCSPKSGHDTVSWYQQALGQGPQFIFQYYEEEERQRGNFPDRFSGHQFPNYSSELNVNALLLGDSALYLCASSRQGGTDTQYFGPGTRLTVL.

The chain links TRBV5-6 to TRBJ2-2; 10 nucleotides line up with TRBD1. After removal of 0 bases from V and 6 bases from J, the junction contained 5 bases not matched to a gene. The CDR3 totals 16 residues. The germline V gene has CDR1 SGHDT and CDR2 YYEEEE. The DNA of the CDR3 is TGTGCCAGCAGCTTGGAGGGACAGGGGTTTGCCGGGGAGCTGTTTTTT. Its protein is CASSLEGQGFAGELFF.

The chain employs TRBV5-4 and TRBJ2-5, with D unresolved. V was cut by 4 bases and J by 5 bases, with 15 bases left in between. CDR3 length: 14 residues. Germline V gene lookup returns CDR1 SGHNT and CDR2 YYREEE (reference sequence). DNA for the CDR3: TGTGCCAGCAGCCCAAACCCCGTGCGGGAGACCCAGTACTTC. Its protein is CASSPNPVRETQYF.

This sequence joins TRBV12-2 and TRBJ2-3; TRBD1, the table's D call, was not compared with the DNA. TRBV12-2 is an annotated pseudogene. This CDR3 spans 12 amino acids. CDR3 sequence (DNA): TGTGCAAGTCGCCAGATTTCAGATACGCAGTATTTT. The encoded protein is CASRQISDTQYF.

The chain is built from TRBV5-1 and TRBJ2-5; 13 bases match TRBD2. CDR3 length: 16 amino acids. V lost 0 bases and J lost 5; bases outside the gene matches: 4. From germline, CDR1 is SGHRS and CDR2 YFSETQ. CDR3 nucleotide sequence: TGCGCCAGCAGCTTGGGACTAGCGGGAGGTAGGGAGACCCAGTACTTC. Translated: CASSLGLAGGRETQYF. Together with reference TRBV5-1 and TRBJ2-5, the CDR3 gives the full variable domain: KAGVTQTPRYLIKTRGQQVTLSCSPISGHRSVSWYQQTPGQGLQFLFEYFSETQRNKGNFPGRFSGRQFSNSRSEMNVSTLELGDSALYLCASSLGLAGGRETQYFGPGTRLLVL.